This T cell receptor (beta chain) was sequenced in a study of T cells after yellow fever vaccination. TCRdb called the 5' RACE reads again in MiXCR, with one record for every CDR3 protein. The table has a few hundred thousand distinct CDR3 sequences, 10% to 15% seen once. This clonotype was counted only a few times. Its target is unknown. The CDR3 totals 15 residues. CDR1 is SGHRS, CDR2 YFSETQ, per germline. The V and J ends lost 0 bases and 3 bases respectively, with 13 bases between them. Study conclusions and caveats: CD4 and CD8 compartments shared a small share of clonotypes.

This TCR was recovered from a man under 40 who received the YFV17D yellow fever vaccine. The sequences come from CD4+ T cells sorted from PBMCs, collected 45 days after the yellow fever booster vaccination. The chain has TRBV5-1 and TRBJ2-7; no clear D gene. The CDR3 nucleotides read TGCGCCAGCAGCTTGGACCCCAGGACGAGCTACGAGCAGTACTTC. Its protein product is CASSLDPRTSYEQYF.